This TCR beta chain stems from a study of blood T cell repertoires in COVID-19. Across the study: Acute-phase and convalescent COVID-19 samples originated in the United States, Italy and Spain. Sample material is recorded as cDNA or gDNA derived from T cells, B-cell-depleted T cells, or PBMCs.

One Seattle source followed patients from active infection through their disease course. The V segment lost 6 bases and the J segment 4 bases; nucleotides outside the gene matches: 8. The V gene's germline CDR1 is SNHLY and CDR2 FYNNEI. The CDR3 is 15 amino acids. This table comes from immunoSEQ multiplex PCR, and its TCRdb copy is limited to in-frame clones, with some not included. The table shows about 370,000 clones, with 70% to 90% occurring only once. The sample consisted of peripheral blood. This chain connects TRBV2 to TRBJ1-1; 10 bases map to TRBD1. The sequence was collected from a woman between 25 and 40 years old with COVID-19, enrolled during active disease. CDR3 amino acids: CASRTGGQVVTEAFF. The CDR3 nucleotides are TGTGCCAGCAGGACAGGGGGCCAGGTAGTCACTGAAGCTTTCTTT.